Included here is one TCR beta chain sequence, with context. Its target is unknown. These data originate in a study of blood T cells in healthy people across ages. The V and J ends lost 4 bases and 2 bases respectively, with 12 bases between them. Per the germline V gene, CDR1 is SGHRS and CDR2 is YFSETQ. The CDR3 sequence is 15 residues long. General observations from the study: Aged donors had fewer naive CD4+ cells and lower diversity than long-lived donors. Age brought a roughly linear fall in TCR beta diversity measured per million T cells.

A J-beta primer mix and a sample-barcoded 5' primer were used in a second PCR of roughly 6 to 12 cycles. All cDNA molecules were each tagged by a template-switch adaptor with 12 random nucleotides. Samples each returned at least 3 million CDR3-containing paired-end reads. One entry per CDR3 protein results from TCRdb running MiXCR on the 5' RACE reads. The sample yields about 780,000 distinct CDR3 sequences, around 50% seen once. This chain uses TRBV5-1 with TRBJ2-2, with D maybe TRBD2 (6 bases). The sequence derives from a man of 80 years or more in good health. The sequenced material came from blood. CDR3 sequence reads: CASSKGLINTGELFF. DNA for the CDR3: TGCGCCAGCAGCAAGGGACTGATCAACACCGGGGAGCTGTTTTTT. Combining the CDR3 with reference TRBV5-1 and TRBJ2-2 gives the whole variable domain KAGVTQTPRYLIKTRGQQVTLSCSPISGHRSVSWYQQTPGQGLQFLFEYFSETQRNKGNFPGRFSGRQFSNSRSEMNVSTLELGDSALYLCASSKGLINTGELFFGEGSRLTVL.